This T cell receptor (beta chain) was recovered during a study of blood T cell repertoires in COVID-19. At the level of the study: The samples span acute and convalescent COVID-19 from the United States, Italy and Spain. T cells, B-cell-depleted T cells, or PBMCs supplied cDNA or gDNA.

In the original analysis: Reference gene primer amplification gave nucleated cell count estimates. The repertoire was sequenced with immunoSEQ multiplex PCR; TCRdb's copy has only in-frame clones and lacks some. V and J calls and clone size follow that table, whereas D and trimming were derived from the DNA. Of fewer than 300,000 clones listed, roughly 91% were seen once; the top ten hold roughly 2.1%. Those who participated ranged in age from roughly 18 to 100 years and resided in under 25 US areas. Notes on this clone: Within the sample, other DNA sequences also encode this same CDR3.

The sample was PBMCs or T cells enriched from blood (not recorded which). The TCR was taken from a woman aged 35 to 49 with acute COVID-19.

CDR3 DNA sequence: TGTGCCTGGAGTGTCGGGGGTAACACTGAAGCTTTCTTT. It codes for CAWSVGGNTEAFF. The gene calls are TRBV30 and TRBJ1-1; a possible D gene is TRBD1 (5 bases). The CDR3 consists of 13 residues. The germline V gene encodes CDR1 GTSNPN and CDR2 SVGIG (reference sequence). V lost 0 bases, J lost 2 bases, and 7 bases lay in between.